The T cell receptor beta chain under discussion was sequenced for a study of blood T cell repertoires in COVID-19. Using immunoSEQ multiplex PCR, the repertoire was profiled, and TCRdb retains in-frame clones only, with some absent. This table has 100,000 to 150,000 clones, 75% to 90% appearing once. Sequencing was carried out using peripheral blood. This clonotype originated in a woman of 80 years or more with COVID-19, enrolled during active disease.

Here the CDR3 reads CASSTRVRTDTQYF. The CDR3 DNA is TGTGCCAGTAGTACCAGGGTGCGTACAGATACGCAGTATTTT. The chain carries TRBV19 and TRBJ2-3; D might be TRBD1 (5 bases). In germline, CDR1 is LNHDA, CDR2 SQIVND (reference sequence). V lost 4 bases to trimming and J lost 3 bases, with 11 bases between them. The CDR3 contains 14 residues.